This T cell receptor (beta chain) was captured in a study of T-cell reconstitution after alpha-beta-depleted transplantation in children. Preparing the TCRbeta library involved the use of unique molecular identifiers. One entry per CDR3 protein, called by TCRdb with MiXCR from the PCR reads. The repertoire holds about 350,000 distinct CDR3 sequences, about 14% seen once, with about 4% in the top ten. This CDR3 is built from 17 residues. V lost 2 bases and J lost 1, with 20 bases in between. The germline CDR1 and CDR2 sequences are SQVTM and ANQGSEA. The chain employs TRBV29-1 and TRBJ2-5; D remains ambiguous. The input for sequencing was PBMCs, taken from the stem cell graft. The sequence was collected from a human donor who donated a stem cell graft to a child with Fanconi anemia. The CDR3 DNA reads TGCAGCGTTGAAAAACGGCGGCATTTTAAGGTCCAAGAGACCCAGTACTTC. It is translated as CSVEKRRHFKVQETQYF.